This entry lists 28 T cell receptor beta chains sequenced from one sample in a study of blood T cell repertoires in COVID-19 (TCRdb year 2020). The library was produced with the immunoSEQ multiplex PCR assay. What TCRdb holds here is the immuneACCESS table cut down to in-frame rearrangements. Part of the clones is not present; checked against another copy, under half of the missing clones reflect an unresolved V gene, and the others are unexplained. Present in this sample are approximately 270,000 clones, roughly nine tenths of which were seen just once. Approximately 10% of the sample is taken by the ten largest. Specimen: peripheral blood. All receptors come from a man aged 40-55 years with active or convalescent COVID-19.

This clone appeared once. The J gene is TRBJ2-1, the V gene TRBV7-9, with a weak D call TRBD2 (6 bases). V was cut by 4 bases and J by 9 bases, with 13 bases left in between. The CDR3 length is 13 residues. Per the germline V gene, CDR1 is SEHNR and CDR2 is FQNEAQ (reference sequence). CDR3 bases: TGTGCCAGCAGCTACGGGAGCCCGAGTGAGCAGTTCTTC. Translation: CASSYGSPSEQFF.

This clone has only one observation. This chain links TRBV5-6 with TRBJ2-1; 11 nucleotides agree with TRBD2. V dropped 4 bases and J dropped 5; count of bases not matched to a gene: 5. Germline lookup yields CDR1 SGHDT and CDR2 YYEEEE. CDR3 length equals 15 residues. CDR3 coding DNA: TGTGCCAGCAGCCCTACTAGCGGGGGCCACAATGAGCAGTTCTTC. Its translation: CASSPTSGGHNEQFF.

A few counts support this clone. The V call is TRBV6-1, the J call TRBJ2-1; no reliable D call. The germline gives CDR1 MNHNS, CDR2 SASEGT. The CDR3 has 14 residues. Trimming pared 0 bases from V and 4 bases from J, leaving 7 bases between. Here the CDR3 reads CASSEAAPYNEQFF. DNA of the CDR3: TGTGCCAGCAGTGAAGCGGCACCTTACAATGAGCAGTTCTTC.

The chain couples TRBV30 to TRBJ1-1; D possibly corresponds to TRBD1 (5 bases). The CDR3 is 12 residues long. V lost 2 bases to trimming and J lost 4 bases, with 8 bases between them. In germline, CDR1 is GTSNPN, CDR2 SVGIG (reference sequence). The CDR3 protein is CAWSMGLTEAFF. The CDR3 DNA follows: TGTGCCTGGAGTATGGGGCTCACTGAAGCTTTCTTT.

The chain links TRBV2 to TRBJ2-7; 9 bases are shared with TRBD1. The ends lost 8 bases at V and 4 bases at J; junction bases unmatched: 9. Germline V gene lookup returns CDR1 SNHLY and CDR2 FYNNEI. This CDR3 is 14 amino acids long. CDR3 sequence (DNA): TGTGCCAGCTCCCAGGACAGGGGAGTTTACGAGCAGTACTTC. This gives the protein CASSQDRGVYEQYF.

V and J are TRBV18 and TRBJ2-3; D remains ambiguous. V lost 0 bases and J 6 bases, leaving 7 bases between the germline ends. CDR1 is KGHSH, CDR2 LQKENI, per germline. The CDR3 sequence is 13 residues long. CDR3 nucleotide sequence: TGTGCCAGCTCACCACCAGAGTCTGATACGCAGTATTTT. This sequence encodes CASSPPESDTQYF.

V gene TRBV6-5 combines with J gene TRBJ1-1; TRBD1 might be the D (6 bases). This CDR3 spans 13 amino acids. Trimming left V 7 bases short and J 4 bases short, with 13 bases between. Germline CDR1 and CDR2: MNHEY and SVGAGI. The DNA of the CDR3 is TGTGCCAGCATGGGGGCTTATTTCACTGAAGCTTTCTTT. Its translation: CASMGAYFTEAFF.

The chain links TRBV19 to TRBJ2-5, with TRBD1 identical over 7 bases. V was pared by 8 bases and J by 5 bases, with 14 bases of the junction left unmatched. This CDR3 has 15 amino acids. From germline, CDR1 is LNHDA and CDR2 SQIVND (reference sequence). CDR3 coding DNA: TGTGCCAGTTCTAGGGGGCAGGGAAACTCTGAGACCCAGTACTTC. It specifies CASSRGQGNSETQYF.

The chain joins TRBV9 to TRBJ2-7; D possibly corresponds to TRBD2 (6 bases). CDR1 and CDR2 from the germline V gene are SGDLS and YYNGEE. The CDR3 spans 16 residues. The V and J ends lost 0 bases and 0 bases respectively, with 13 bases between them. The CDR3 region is CASSVGGDPSSYEQYF. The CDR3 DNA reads TGTGCCAGCAGCGTAGGGGGGGATCCTAGCTCCTACGAGCAGTACTTC. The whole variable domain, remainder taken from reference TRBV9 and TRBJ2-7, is DSGVTQTPKHLITATGQRVTLRCSPRSGDLSVYWYQQSLDQGLQFLIQYYNGEERAKGNILERFSAQQFPDLHSELNLSSLELGDSALYFCASSVGGDPSSYEQYFGPGTRLTVT.

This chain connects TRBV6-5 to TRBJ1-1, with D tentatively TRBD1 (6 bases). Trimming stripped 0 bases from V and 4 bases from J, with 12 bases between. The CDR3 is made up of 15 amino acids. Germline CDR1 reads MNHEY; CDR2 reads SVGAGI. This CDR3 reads CASSYSSGEGTEAFF. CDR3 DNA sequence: TGTGCCAGCAGTTACTCTTCAGGGGAAGGCACTGAAGCTTTCTTT.

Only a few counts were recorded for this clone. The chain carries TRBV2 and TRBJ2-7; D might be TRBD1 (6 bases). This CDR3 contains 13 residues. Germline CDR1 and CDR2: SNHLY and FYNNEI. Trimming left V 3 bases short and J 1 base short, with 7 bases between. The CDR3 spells CASSDGTSYEQYF. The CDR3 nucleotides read TGTGCCAGCAGTGACGGGACATCCTACGAGCAGTACTTC.

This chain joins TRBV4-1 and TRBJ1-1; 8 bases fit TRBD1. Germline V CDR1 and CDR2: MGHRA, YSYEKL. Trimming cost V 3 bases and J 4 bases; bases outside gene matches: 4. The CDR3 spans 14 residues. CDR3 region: CASSHTQGVTEAFF. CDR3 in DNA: TGCGCCAGCAGCCACACACAGGGGGTCACTGAAGCTTTCTTT.

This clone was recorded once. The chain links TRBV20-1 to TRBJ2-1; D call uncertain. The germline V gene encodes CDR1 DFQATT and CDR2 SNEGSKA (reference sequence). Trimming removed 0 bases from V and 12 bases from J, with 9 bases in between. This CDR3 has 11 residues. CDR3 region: CSARDTSRQFF. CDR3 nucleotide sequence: TGCAGTGCTAGAGATACGTCGAGGCAGTTCTTC.

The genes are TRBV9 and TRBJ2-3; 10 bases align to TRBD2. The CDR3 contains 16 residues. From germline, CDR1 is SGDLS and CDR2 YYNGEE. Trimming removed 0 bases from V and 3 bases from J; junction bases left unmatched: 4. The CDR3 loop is CASSVVAAGGTDTQYF. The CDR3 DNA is TGTGCCAGCAGCGTAGTGGCAGCGGGAGGGACAGATACGCAGTATTTT.

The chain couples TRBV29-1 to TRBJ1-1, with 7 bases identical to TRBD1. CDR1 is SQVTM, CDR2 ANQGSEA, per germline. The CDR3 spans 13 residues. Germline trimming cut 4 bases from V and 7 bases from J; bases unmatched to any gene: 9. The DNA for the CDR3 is TGCAGCGTTGCTTTAGGGGGCGGAGGTGAAGCTTTCTTT. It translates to CSVALGGGGEAFF.

The CDR3 DNA follows: TGTGCCAGCAGCTTAGAGGCGCGTGCGGCCTACAATGAGCAGTTCTTC. It specifies CASSLEARAAYNEQFF. The rearrangement joins TRBV11-2 to TRBJ2-1, with D hard to call. Germline values: CDR1 SGHAT, CDR2 FQNNGV. V was trimmed by 0 bases and J by 2 bases, leaving 11 bases between them. This CDR3 spans 16 amino acids.

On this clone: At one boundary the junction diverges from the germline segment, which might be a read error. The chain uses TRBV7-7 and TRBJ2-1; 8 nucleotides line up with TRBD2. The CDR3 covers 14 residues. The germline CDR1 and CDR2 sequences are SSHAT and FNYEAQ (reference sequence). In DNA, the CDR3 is TGTGCTAGCAGCTTAGCGGGACTCGCCCAGGAGCAGTTCTTC. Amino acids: CASSLAGLAQEQFF.

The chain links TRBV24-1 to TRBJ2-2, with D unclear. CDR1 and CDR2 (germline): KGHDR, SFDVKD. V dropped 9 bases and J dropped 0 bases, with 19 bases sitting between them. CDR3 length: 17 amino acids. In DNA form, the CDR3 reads TGTGCCACCGCTCTGACGGGTGAGCCGTCGAACACCGGGGAGCTGTTTTTT. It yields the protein CATALTGEPSNTGELFF.

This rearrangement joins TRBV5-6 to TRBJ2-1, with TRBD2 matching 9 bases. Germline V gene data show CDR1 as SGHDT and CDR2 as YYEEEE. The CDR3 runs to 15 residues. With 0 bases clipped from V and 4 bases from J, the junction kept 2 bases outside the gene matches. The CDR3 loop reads CASSLASGIYNEQFF. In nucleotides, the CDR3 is TGTGCCAGCAGCTTGGCTAGCGGGATTTACAATGAGCAGTTCTTC. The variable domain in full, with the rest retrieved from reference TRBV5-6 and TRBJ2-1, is DAGVTQSPTHLIKTRGQQVTLRCSPKSGHDTVSWYQQALGQGPQFIFQYYEEEERQRGNFPDRFSGHQFPNYSSELNVNALLLGDSALYLCASSLASGIYNEQFFGPGTRLTVL.

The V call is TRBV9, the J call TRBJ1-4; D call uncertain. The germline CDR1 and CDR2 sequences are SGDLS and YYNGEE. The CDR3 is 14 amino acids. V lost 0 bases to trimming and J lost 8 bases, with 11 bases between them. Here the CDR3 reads CASSVDGFGEKLFF. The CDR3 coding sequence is TGTGCCAGCAGCGTAGACGGGTTTGGAGAAAAACTGTTTTTT.

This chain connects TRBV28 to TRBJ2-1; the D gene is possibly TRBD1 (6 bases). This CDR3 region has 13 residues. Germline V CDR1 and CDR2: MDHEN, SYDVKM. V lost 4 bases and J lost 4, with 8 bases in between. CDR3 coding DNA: TGTGCCAGCAGTTCAGGGGCGTACAATGAGCAGTTCTTC. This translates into CASSSGAYNEQFF. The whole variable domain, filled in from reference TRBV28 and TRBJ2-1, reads DVKVTQSSRYLVKRTGEKVFLECVQDMDHENMFWYRQDPGLGLRLIYFSYDVKMKEKGDIPEGYSVSREKKERFSLILESASTNQTSMYLCASSSGAYNEQFFGPGTRLTVL.

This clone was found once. CDR3 sequence reads: CASSGKRGGSYNEQFF. CDR3 DNA: TGTGCCAGCAGTGGTAAGCGGGGCGGCTCCTACAATGAGCAGTTCTTC. This chain joins TRBV6-1 and TRBJ2-1, with 7 bases that match TRBD2. CDR1 and CDR2 from the germline V gene are MNHNS and SASEGT. V was clipped by 4 bases and J by 0 bases; unmatched bases: 6. CDR3 length equals 16 residues.

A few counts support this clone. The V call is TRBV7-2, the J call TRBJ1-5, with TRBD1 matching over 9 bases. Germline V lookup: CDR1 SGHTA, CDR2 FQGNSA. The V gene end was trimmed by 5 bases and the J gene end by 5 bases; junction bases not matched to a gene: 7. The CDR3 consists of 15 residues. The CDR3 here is CASSRWTGAHQPQHF. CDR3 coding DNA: TGTGCCAGCAGCAGATGGACAGGGGCCCATCAGCCCCAGCATTTT.

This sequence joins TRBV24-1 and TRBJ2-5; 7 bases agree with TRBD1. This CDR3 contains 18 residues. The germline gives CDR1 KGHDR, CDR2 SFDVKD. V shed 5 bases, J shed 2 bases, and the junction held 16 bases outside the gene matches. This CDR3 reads CATSGRPIGQVTQETQYF. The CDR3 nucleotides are TGTGCCACCAGTGGGAGACCCATTGGACAGGTCACTCAAGAGACCCAGTACTTC.

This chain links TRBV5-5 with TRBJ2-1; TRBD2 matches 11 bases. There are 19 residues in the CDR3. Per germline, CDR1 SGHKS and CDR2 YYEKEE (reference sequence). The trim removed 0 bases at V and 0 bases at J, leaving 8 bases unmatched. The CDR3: CASSLGLAGGLSSYNEQFF. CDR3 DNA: TGTGCCAGCAGCTTGGGTCTAGCGGGGGGCCTGAGCTCCTACAATGAGCAGTTCTTC.

DNA of the CDR3: TGTGCCAGCAGCGTAGCTTCGCTAGGAGAAAAACTGTTTTTT. Amino acid sequence: CASSVASLGEKLFF. The chain uses TRBV9 and TRBJ1-4, with no clear D. The V gene lost 0 bases and the J gene lost 8 bases, with 11 bases spanning the gap. This CDR3 spans 14 amino acids. Germline-derived CDR1 and CDR2 are SGDLS and YYNGEE.

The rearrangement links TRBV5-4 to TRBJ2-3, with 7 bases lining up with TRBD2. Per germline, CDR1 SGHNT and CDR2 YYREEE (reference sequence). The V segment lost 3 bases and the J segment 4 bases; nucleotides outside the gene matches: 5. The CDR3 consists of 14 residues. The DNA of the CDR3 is TGTGCCAGCAGCTCCAGCGGGACCGCAGATACGCAGTATTTT. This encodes CASSSSGTADTQYF.

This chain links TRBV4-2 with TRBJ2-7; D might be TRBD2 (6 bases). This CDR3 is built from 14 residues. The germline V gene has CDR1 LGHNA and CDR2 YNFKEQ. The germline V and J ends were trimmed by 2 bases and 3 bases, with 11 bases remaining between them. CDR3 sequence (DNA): TGTGCCAGCAGCCAAAGGCCGGGACTCTACGAGCAGTACTTC. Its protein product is CASSQRPGLYEQYF.